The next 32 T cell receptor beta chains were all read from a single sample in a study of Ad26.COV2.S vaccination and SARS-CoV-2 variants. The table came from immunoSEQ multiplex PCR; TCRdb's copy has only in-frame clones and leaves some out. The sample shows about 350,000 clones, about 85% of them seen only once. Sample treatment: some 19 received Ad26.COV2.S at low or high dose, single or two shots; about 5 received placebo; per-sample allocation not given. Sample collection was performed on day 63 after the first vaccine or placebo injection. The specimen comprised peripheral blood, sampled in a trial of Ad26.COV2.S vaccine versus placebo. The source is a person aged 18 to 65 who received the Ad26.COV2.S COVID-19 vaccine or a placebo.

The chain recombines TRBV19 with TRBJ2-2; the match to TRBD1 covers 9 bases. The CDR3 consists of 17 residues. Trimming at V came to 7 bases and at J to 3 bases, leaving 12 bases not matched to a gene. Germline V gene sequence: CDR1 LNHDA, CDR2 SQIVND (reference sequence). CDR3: CASTQQGALGDTGELFF. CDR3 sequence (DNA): TGTGCCAGTACACAACAGGGGGCGTTGGGAGACACCGGGGAGCTGTTTTTT.

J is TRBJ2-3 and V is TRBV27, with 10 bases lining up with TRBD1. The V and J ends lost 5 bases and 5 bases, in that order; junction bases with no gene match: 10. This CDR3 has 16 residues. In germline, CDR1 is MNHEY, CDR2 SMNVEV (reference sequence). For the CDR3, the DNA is TGTGCCAGCAGTATCCTCTTAGGGACAGGGGTAGATACGCAGTATTTT. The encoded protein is CASSILLGTGVDTQYF.

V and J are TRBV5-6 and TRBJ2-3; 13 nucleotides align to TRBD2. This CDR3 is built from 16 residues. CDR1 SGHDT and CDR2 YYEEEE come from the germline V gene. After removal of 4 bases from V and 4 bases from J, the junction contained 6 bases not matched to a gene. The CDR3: CASSITSGGAADTQYF. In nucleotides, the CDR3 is TGTGCCAGCAGCATTACTAGCGGGGGGGCGGCAGATACGCAGTATTTT.

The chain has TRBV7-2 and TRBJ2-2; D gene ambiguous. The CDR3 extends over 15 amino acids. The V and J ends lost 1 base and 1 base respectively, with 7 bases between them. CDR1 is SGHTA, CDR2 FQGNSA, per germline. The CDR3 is CASSLDGLNTGELFF. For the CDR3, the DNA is TGTGCCAGCAGCTTAGATGGGTTGAACACCGGGGAGCTGTTTTTT.

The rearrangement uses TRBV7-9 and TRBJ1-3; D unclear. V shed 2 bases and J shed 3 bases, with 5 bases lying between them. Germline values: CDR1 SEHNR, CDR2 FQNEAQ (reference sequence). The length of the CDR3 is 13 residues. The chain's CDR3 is CASSLSDGNTIYF. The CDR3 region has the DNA TGTGCCAGCAGCTTAAGCGATGGAAACACCATATATTTT.

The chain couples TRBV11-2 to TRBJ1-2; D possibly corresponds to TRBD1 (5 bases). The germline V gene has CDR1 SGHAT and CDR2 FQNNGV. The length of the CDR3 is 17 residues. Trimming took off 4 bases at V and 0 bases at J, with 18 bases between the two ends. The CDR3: CASSSLGGKPSNYGYTF. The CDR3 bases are TGTGCCAGCAGCTCCCTGGGGGGGAAACCTTCTAACTATGGCTACACCTTC. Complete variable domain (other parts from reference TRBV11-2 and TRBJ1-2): EAGVAQSPRYKIIEKRQSVAFWCNPISGHATLYWYQQILGQGPKLLIQFQNNGVVDDSQLPKDRFSAERLKGVDSTLKIQPAKLEDSAVYLCASSSLGGKPSNYGYTFGSGTRLTVV.

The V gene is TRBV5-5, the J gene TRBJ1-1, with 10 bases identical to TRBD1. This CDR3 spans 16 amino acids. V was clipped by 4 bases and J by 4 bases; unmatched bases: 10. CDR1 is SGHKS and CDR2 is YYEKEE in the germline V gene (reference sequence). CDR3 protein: CASSPAPGTGATEAFF. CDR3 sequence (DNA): TGTGCCAGCAGCCCTGCCCCCGGGACAGGGGCCACTGAAGCTTTCTTT.

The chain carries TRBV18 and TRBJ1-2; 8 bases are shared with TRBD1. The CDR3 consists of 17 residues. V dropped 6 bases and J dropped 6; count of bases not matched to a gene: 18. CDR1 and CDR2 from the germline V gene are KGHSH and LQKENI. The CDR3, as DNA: TGTGCCAGCTCCCCTCTGGCAGGGGGCGGGAAGCCCCATGGCTACACCTTC. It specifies CASSPLAGGGKPHGYTF.

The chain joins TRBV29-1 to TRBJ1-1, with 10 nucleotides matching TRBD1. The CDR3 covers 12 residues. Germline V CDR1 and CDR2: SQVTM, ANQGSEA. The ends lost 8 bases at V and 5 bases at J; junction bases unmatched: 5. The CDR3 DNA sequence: TGCAGCTCCCGGGACAGGGGTACTGAAGCTTTCTTT. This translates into CSSRDRGTEAFF.

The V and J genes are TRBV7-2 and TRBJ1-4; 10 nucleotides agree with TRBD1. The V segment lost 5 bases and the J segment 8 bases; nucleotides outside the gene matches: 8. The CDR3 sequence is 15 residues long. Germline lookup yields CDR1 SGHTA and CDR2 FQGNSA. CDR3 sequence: CASSPRQGAGEKLFF. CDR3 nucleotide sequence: TGTGCCAGCAGCCCAAGACAGGGGGCCGGCGAAAAACTGTTTTTT.

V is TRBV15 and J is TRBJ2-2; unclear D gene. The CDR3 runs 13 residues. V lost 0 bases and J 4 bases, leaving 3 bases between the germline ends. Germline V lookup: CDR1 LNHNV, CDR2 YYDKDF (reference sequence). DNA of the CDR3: TGTGCCACCAGCAGAGATGCCACCGGGGAGCTGTTTTTT. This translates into CATSRDATGELFF.

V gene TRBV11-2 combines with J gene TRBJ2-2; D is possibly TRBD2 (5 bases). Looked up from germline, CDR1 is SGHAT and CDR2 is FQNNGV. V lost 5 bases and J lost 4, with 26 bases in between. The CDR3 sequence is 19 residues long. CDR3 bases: TGTGCCAGCAGCCGAAGTTACCAAACTAGAATCCGGGGCACCGGGGAGCTGTTTTTT. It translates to CASSRSYQTRIRGTGELFF.

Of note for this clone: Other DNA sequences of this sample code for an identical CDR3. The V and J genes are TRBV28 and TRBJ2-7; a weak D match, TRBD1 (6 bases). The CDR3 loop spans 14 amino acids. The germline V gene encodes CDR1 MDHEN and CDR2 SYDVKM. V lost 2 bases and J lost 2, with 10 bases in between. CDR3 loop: CASSLPGQTYEQYF. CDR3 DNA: TGTGCCAGCAGTTTACCTGGACAGACCTACGAGCAGTACTTC.

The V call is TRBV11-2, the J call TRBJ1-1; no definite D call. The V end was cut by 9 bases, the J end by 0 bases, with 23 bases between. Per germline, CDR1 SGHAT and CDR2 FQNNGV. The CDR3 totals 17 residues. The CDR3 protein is CASSGVSPGNMNTEAFF. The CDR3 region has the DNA TGTGCCAGTTCTGGGGTCTCACCCGGTAACATGAACACTGAAGCTTTCTTT.

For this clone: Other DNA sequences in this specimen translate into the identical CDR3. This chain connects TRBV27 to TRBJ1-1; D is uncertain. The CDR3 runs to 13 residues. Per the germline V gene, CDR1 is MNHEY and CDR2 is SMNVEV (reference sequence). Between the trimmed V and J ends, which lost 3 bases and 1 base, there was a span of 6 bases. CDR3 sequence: CASSLVGNTEAFF. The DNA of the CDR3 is TGTGCCAGCAGTTTGGTAGGGAACACTGAAGCTTTCTTT.

The CDR3 DNA follows: TGTGCCAGCAGTGATAAGGGACAGGGGATACATGGCTACACCTTC. Translating gives CASSDKGQGIHGYTF. The rearrangement joins TRBV6-1 to TRBJ1-2; 10 nucleotides line up with TRBD1. V shed 3 bases and J 6 bases; nucleotides not matched to a gene: 7. Per the germline V gene, CDR1 is MNHNS and CDR2 is SASEGT. This CDR3 has 15 amino acids.

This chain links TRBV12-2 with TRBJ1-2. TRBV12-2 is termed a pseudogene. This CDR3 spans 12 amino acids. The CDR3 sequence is CASRSGPNGYTF. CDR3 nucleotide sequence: TGTGCAAGTCGCTCAGGACCGAATGGCTACACCTTC.

CDR3: CASSLASRNTEAFF. The CDR3 DNA is TGTGCCAGCAGCTTGGCCTCCAGGAACACTGAAGCTTTCTTT. The V gene is TRBV5-4, the J gene TRBJ1-1; D not resolved. Germline V gives CDR1 SGHNT, CDR2 YYREEE (reference sequence). Trimming shortened V by 0 bases and J by 1 base, and 7 bases separated the two germline ends. This CDR3 comprises 14 residues.

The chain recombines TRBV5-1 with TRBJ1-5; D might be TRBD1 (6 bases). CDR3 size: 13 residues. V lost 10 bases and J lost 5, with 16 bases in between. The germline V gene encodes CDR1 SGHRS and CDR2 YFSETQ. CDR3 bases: TGCGCCTCTAGGGGGGGGGAGGATCAGCCCCAGCATTTT. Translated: CASRGGEDQPQHF.

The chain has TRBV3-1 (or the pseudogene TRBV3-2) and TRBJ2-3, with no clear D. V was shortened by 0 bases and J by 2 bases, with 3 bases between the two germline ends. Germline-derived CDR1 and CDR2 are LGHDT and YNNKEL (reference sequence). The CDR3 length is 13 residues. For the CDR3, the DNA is TGTGCCAGCAGCCAAGATATCACAGATACGCAGTATTTT. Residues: CASSQDITDTQYF.

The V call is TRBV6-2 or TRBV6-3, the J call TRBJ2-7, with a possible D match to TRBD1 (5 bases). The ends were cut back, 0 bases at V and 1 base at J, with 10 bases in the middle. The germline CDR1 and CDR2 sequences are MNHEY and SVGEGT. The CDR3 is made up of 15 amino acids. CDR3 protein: CASSYSRTLSYEQYF. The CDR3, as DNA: TGTGCCAGCAGTTACTCTAGGACACTTTCCTACGAGCAGTACTTC.

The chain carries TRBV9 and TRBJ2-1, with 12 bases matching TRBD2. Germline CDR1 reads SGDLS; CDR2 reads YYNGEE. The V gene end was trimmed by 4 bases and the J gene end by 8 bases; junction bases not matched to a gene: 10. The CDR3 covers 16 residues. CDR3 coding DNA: TGTGCCAGCAGCATAAGGACTAGCGGGAACCTCTATGAGCAGTTCTTC. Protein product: CASSIRTSGNLYEQFF.

CDR3 sequence reads: CATSGSRGEAGYNEQFF. As DNA, the CDR3 is TGTGCCACCAGTGGATCCCGGGGGGAGGCAGGATACAATGAGCAGTTCTTC. The J gene is TRBJ2-1, the V gene TRBV24-1; the match to TRBD2 covers 7 bases. J was trimmed by 4 bases and V by 5 bases; bases with no gene match: 13. The CDR3 spans 17 residues. Germline V gene sequence: CDR1 KGHDR, CDR2 SFDVKD.

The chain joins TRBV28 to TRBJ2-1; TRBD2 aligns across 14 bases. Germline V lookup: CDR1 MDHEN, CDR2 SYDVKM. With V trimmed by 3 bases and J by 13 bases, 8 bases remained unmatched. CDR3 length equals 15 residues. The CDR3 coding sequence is TGTGCCAGCAGTTTTATCGGACTAGCGGGAGGCAGTCAGTTCTTC. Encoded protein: CASSFIGLAGGSQFF.

CDR3 sequence reads: CASSVWGLLAKNIQYF. The CDR3 DNA follows: TGTGCCAGCAGCGTATGGGGTTTACTAGCCAAAAACATTCAGTACTTC. J is TRBJ2-4 and V is TRBV5-6, with D unclear. CDR1 is SGHDT, CDR2 YYEEEE, per germline. The CDR3 has 16 residues. The ends were cut back, 4 bases at V and 0 bases at J, with 14 bases in the middle.

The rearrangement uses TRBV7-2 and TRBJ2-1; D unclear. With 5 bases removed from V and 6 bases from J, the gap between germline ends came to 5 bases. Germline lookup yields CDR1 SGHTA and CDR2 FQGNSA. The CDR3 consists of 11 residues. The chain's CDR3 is CASSISNEQFF. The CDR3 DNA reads TGTGCCAGCAGCATAAGCAATGAGCAGTTCTTC.

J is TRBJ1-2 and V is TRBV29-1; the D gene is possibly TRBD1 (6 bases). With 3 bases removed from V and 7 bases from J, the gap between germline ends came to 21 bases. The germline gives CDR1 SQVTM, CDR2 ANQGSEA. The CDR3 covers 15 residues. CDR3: CSVDLLATGLGGYTF. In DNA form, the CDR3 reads TGCAGCGTTGACCTTCTGGCAACAGGGCTTGGTGGCTACACCTTC.

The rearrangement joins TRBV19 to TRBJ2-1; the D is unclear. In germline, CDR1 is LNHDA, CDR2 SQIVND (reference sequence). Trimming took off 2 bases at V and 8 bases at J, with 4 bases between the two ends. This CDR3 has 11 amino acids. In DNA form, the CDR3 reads TGTGCCAGTAGTATACGGTATGAGCAGTTCTTC. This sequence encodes CASSIRYEQFF.

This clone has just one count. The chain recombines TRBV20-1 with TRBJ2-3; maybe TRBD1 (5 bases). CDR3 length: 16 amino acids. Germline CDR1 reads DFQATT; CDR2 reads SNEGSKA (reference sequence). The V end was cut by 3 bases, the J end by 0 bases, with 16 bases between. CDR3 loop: CSASWGHISSTDTQYF. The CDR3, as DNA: TGCAGTGCTAGTTGGGGCCACATCTCTAGCACAGATACGCAGTATTTT.

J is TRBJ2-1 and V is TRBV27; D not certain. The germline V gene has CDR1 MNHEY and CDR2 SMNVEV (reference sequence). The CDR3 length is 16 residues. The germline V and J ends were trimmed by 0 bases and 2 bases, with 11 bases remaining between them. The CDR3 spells CASSLSSGLAYNEQFF. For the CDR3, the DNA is TGTGCCAGCAGTTTATCATCCGGTCTAGCCTACAATGAGCAGTTCTTC.

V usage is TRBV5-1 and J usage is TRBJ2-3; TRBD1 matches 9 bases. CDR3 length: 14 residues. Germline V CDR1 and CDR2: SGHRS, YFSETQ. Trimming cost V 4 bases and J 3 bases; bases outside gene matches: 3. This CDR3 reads CASSQDRGTDTQYF. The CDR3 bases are TGCGCCAGCAGCCAGGACAGGGGAACAGATACGCAGTATTTT.

Written as DNA, the CDR3 is TGTGCCAGCAGCGTGGGACAGCTTGGCACCGGGGAGCTGTTTTTT. Translation: CASSVGQLGTGELFF. This chain connects TRBV9 to TRBJ2-2, with 7 nucleotides matching TRBD1. Looked up from germline, CDR1 is SGDLS and CDR2 is YYNGEE. With 2 bases clipped from V and 4 bases from J, the junction kept 5 bases outside the gene matches. The CDR3 is 15 residues long.